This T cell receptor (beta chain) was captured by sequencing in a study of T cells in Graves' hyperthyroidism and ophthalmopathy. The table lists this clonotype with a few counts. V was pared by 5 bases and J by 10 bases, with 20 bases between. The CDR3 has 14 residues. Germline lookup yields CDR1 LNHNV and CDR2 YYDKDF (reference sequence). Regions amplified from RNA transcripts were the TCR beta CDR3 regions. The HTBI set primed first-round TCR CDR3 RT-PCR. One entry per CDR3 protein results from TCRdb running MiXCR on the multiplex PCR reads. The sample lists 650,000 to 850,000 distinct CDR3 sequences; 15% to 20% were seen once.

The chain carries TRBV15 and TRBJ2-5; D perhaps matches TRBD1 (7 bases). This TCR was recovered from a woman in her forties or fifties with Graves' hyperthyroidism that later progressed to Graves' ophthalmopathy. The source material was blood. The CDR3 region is CATSPDRTGGIQYF. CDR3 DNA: TGTGCCACCAGCCCGGACAGGACCGGGGGTATCCAGTACTTC.